This T cell receptor (beta chain) was recovered during a study of PD-L1 blockade in urothelial cancer. Across the study: Administration of atezolizumab to patients began in the mid-2010s, at 1,200 mg intravenously every 3 weeks. The study recovered a median of roughly 150,000 T cells per blood sample.

Whole-study results and caveats: It was durable-benefit patients whose tumor-associated blood clones expanded more at 3 weeks.

The CDR3 has 14 residues. Trimming shortened V by 2 bases and J by 10 bases, and 15 bases separated the two germline ends. Germline lookup yields CDR1 MNHNS and CDR2 SASEGT. Documented time point: pretreatment peripheral blood. The diagnosis in patients was locally advanced or metastatic urothelial carcinoma. Profiled with immunoSEQ multiplex PCR; TCRdb holds only in-frame clones, not every one. Among under 70,000 clones listed, about 81% were seen once. To note about this clone: What it binds is not known.

The receptor was isolated from a man between 70 and 80 years old with urothelial cancer. The rearrangement joins TRBV6-1 to TRBJ2-1; D is uncertain. This sample comprised PBMCs, obtained around atezolizumab (anti-PD-L1) treatment. CDR3 nucleotides: TGTGCCAGCAGTGAAAGTGCTTGGCACCAAGAGCAGTTCTTC. This encodes CASSESAWHQEQFF.